These 4 T cell receptor beta chains were all obtained from the same sample, sequenced in a study of response to subunit inactivated influenza vaccine. In TCRdb, the RT-PCR reads were re-called with MiXCR into one record per CDR3 protein. The sample gives hundreds of thousands of distinct CDR3 sequences, 10% to 15% of which show up once; more than 8.5% is in the top ten. The input for sequencing was PBMCs from blood, taken on the day of vaccination. These receptors all come from a man over 45 who received an inactivated influenza vaccine.

In this sample, this clonotype turned up a few times. The chain links TRBV15 to TRBJ2-3; 7 nucleotides line up with TRBD1. V shed 6 bases and J 4 bases; nucleotides not matched to a gene: 4. This CDR3 comprises 13 residues. Germline CDR1 and CDR2: LNHNV and YYDKDF (reference sequence). The CDR3, as DNA: TGTGCCACCAGAGGGCAGGGGGCAGATACGCAGTATTTT. Amino acid sequence: CATRGQGADTQYF.

The V and J genes are TRBV4-3 and TRBJ2-7; 9 positions match TRBD2. This CDR3 region has 14 residues. CDR1 and CDR2 (germline): LGHNA, YSLEER. The junction had 4 bases not matched to a gene; V was cut back by 4 bases and J by 3 bases. CDR3 in amino acids: CASSRLAGDYEQYF. DNA of the CDR3: TGCGCCAGCAGCCGGTTAGCGGGAGACTACGAGCAGTACTTC.

The rearrangement joins TRBV4-3 to TRBJ2-3; 9 nucleotides match TRBD2. The CDR3 has 18 residues. Germline CDR1 reads LGHNA; CDR2 reads YSLEER. Unmatched junction bases numbered 14, after V lost 0 bases and J lost 7 bases. The CDR3, as DNA: TGCGCCAGCAGCCAAGAGCGGGGGGGACCTACCCTCGGGTATACGCAGTATTTT. Its protein product is CASSQERGGPTLGYTQYF.

This clonotype was observed a handful of times. The chain couples TRBV6-1 to TRBJ2-1, with D possibly TRBD2 on 6 matching bases. The germline V and J ends were trimmed by 8 bases and 3 bases, with 14 bases remaining between them. The CDR3 consists of 14 residues. Germline CDR1 is MNHNS and CDR2 is SASEGT. CDR3 in DNA: TGTGCCAGCGGCGGGGCAAAGGGCTACAATGAGCAGTTCTTC. Its protein product is CASGGAKGYNEQFF.